This entry features one T cell receptor beta chain sequence. Its antigen remains unknown. The CDR3 spans 14 residues. Germline V CDR1 and CDR2: SGHKS, YYEKEE (reference sequence). These data come from a study of blood T cells in healthy people across ages. Regarding the study as a whole: TCR beta diversity per million T cells fell roughly linearly with age.

The study recruited healthy Caucasian donors from Russia who were aged about 6 to 90. The total RNA that was extracted per sample amounted to at least 5.5 micrograms. Alongside a J-beta primer mix, a sample-barcoded 5' primer served in a second PCR lasting about 7 to 11 cycles. Each cDNA molecule was tagged by a template-switch adaptor with 12 random nucleotides. TCRdb re-analysed the 5' RACE reads in MiXCR, keeping a single row per CDR3 protein. The sample carries approximately 730,000 distinct CDR3 sequences, approximately 53% recorded once. Sequencing used blood. The source of this sequence is a man older than 75 in good health. The chain combines TRBV5-5 with TRBJ2-5; 8 nucleotides agree with TRBD1. The tail of the sequence fits TRBJ2-7 better, so the J call may be wrong. The CDR3 nucleotides are TGTGCCAGCACCCCATACCAGGGGGCTGACGAGCAGTACTTC. It is translated as CASTPYQGADEQYF.